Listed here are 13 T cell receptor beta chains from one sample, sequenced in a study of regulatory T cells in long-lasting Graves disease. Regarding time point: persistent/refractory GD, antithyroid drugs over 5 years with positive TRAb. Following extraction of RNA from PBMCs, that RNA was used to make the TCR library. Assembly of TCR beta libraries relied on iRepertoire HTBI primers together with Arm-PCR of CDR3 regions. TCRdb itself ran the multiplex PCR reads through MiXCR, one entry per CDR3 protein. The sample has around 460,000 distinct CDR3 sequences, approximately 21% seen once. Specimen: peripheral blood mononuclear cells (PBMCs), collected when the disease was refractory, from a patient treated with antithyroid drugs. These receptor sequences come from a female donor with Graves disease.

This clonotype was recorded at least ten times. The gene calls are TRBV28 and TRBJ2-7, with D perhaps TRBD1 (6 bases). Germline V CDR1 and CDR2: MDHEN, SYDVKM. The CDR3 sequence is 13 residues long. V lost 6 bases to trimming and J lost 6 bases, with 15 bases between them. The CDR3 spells CASRLGEGGEQYF. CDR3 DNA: TGTGCCAGCAGGTTAGGTGAAGGGGGCGAGCAGTACTTC.

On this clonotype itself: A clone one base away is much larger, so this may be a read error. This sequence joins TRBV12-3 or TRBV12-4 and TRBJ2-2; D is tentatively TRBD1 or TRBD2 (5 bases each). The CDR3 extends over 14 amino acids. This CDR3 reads CASSLGQREGELVF. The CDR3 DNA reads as TGTGCCAGCAGTTTAGGGCAGCGAGAAGGGGAGCTGGTTTTT.

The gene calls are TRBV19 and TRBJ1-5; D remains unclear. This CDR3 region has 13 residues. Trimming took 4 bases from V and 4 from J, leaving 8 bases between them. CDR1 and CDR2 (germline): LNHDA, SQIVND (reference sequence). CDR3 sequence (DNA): TGTGCCAGTAGTAAGGCGGGGAATCAGCCCCAGCATTTT. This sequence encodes CASSKAGNQPQHF.

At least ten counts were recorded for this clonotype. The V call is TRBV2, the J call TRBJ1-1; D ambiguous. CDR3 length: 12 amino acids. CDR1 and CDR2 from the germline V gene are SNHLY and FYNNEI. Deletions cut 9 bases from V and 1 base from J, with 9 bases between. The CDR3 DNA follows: TGTGCCAGGGGCGACGGGAACACTGAAGCTTTCTTT. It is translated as CARGDGNTEAFF.

The CDR3 DNA reads TGCGCCAGCAGCCGGGACAGGGCTTTTAGTCAGCCCCAGCATTTT. Protein sequence: CASSRDRAFSQPQHF. The gene calls are TRBV10-1 and TRBJ1-5; 9 bases line up with TRBD1. Unmatched junction bases numbered 9, after V lost 6 bases and J lost 6 bases. The CDR3 runs 15 residues. The germline V gene has CDR1 WNHNN and CDR2 SYGVQD (reference sequence).

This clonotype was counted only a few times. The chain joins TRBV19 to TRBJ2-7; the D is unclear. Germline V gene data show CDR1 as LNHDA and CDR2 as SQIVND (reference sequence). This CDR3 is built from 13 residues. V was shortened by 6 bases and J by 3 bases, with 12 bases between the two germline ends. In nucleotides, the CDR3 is TGTGCCAGTAGCAGAGAGAGCCACTACGAGCAGTACTTC. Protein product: CASSRESHYEQYF.

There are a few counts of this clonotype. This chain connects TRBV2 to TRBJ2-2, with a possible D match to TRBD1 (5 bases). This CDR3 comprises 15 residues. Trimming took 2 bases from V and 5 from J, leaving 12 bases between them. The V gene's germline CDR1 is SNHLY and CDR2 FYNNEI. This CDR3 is CASSERPAGTGELFF. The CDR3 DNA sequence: TGTGCCAGCAGTGAAAGGCCGGCAGGGACCGGGGAGCTGTTTTTT.

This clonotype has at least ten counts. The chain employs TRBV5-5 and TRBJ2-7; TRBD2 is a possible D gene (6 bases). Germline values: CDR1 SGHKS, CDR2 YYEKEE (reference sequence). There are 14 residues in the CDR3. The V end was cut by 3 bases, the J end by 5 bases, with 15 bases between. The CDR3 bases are TGTGCCAGCAGCTGGACGTGGAGGGAAGACGAGCAGTACTTC. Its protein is CASSWTWREDEQYF. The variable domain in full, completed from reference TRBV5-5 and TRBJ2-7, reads DAGVTQSPTHLIKTRGQQVTLRCSPISGHKSVSWYQQVLGQGPQFIFQYYEKEERGRGNFPDRFSARQFPNYSSELNVNALLLGDSALYLCASSWTWREDEQYFGPGTRLTVT.

In DNA form, the CDR3 reads TGTGCCAGCAGTTACGGGTGGGACCAGCCCCAGCATTTT. Translated: CASSYGWDQPQHF. The V call is TRBV6-5, the J call TRBJ1-5; D might be TRBD1 (5 bases). V lost 2 bases, J lost 7 bases, and 9 bases lay in between. There are 13 residues in the CDR3. Germline V gene sequence: CDR1 MNHEY, CDR2 SVGAGI.

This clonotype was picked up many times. CDR3 amino acids: CASRPSQTFEKLFF. The CDR3 DNA is TGTGCCAGCAGACCATCGCAGACTTTTGAAAAACTGTTTTTT. The chain combines TRBV6-1 with TRBJ1-4; D not resolved. CDR3 length equals 14 residues. With 6 bases removed from V and 7 bases from J, the gap between germline ends came to 15 bases. In germline, CDR1 is MNHNS, CDR2 SASEGT.

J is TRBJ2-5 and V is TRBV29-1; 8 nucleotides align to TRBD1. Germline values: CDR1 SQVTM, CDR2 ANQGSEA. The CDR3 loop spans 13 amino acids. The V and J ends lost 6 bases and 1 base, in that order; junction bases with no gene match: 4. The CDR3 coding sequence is TGCAGCGTCCTAGGACAGGGCCAAGAGACCCAGTACTTC. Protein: CSVLGQGQETQYF.

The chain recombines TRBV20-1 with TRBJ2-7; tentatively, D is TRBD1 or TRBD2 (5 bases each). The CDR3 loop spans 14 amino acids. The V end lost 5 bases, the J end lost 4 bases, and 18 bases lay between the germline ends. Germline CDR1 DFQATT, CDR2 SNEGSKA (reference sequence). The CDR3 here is CSAGGRLGNYEQYF. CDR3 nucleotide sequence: TGCAGTGCTGGGGGACGGCTGGGTAATTACGAGCAGTACTTC.

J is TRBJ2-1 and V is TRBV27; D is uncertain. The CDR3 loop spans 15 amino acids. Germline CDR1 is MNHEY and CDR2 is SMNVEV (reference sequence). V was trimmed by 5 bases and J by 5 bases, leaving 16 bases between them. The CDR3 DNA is TGTGCCAGCAGTGGGAACCCCCACGAAGACAATGAGCAGTTCTTC. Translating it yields CASSGNPHEDNEQFF.